This TCR beta chain was obtained from a study of T cell responses to AZD1222 COVID-19 vaccine. This table comes from immunoSEQ multiplex PCR, and its TCRdb copy is limited to in-frame clones, with some not included. The table includes some 110,000 clones, 80% to 85% detected once. The CDR3 length is 14 residues. Deletions cut 1 base from V and 7 bases from J, with 11 bases between. The germline V gene has CDR1 SGHNT and CDR2 YENEEA. Many counts were recorded for this clone. Its antigen is currently unknown. General observations from the study: Donors were chiefly white British, with a greater number of females, and clonal diversity was perhaps underestimated. Spike was spanned by vaccine-associated CD4 TCRs, which were dominant at 160-218 and 743-854. Baseline seropositives among AZD1222 recipients totaled only 6 or 7.

This sequence was found in an adult in good health. The input for sequencing was peripheral blood, taken on day 0 of AZD1222 vaccination. J is TRBJ2-1 and V is TRBV11-3, with D unclear. CDR3 DNA: TGTGCCAGCAGCTTAGTTAATAGCCCAAATGAGCAGTTCTTC. It translates to CASSLVNSPNEQFF.